A selection of T cell receptor beta chains follows, all from one sample in a study of a mutant IDH1 vaccine in newly diagnosed glioma. No antigen is known for these receptors. TCRdb keeps only in-frame clones here, not all; method: immunoSEQ multiplex PCR. The sample has some 42,000 clones; around 74% are singletons. This material consisted of PBMCs, taken from a glioma patient whose treatment included an IDH1 peptide vaccine. Receptor source: a man in his fifties or sixties with glioma. Both conserved end residues are trimmed from each CDR3. Each record gives: V gene, clone size, J gene, CDR3 protein. Not all rows give a size; the values are once, few, many and, for expanded clones, a class.

>TRBV5-1|.|TRBJ1-6
ASSPGAGGYNSPLH
>TRBV10-3|.|TRBJ2-1
AISEGVGRGYNEQF
>TRBV6-5|.|TRBJ1-2
ASRPEALYGYT
>TRBV29-1|.|TRBJ2-1
SVELGQFGNEQF
>TRBV5-1|.|TRBJ2-1
ASRMDSSYNEQF
>TRBV29-1|once|TRBJ2-5
SARDLEETQY
>TRBV2|.|TRBJ1-3
ASSVGGSGGNTIY
>TRBV5-6|.|TRBJ2-1
ASSLGQGYNEQF
>TRBV10-2|.|TRBJ1-1
ASSRGQAEAF
>TRBV7-2|.|TRBJ2-7
ASSLGSGGQNKY
>TRBV5-1|.|TRBJ2-7
ASSLEEQLGEQY
>TRBV7-9|medium-sized|TRBJ2-7
ASSLPPRQGYEQY
>TRBV9|.|TRBJ1-2
ASSLTGGDYGYT
>TRBV9|.|TRBJ2-2
ASSGGGTGAGELF
>TRBV7-9|.|TRBJ2-1
ASSPSDRTAYNEQF
>TRBV7-8|once|TRBJ1-5
ASSFYNQPQH
>TRBV7-2|.|TRBJ2-7
ASSRIDSSYEQY
>TRBV30|.|TRBJ2-7
AWSSGSLSDEQY
>TRBV7-9|few|TRBJ2-7
ASSFPGPYEQY
>TRBV30|.|TRBJ1-4
ACEGVREKLF
>TRBV12-5|.|TRBJ1-1
ASGLGPNTEAF
>TRBV9|.|TRBJ2-7
ASSPGQGISEQY
>TRBV5-8|.|TRBJ2-7
ASSPRQGAYEQY
>TRBV7-7|.|TRBJ2-2
ASSLDPGVGAGELF
>TRBV29-1|.|TRBJ1-2
SVVGSLGVSAGYT
>TRBV28|.|TRBJ1-2
ASPDEGLELNYGYT
>TRBV7-2|few|TRBJ2-7
ASSLLAGGPYEQY
>TRBV28|once|TRBJ2-7
ASSLGALGYEQY
>TRBV5-5|.|TRBJ1-1
ASSLVVARSWEAF
>TRBV4-3|.|TRBJ1-3
ASSQDQFNSGNTIY
>TRBV9|.|TRBJ1-3
ASSASGDRGNTIY
>TRBV6-1|few|TRBJ1-1
ASSDGLVQVNTEAF
>TRBV29-1|.|TRBJ2-7
SVEGPRGYEQY
>TRBV2|.|TRBJ1-1
ASTSGGGNTEAF
>TRBV5-1|.|TRBJ2-7
ASSLASGRSYEQY
>TRBV19|.|TRBJ2-2
ASSIGQENTGELF
>TRBV9|.|TRBJ1-6
ASSVGGYNSPLH
>TRBV29-1|.|.
SAGQGADYEQY
>TRBV30|.|TRBJ1-1
AWSRSGTGVNTEAF
>TRBV5-4|few|TRBJ2-3
ASSPGLDTQY
>TRBV30|few|TRBJ1-2
AGRGPSGPPYGYT